This T cell receptor (beta chain) stems from a study of T cells in Graves' hyperthyroidism and ophthalmopathy (dated by TCRdb to between 2018 and 2020). About the investigation overall: Peripheral blood was sampled at the time of initial diagnosis, prior to any treatment. To identify TCR V-J signatures that set the groups apart, the researchers used a discovery cohort of more than 95 patients, made up of around 42 with Graves' ophthalmopathy and some 55 with stable Graves' hyperthyroidism. Whether ophthalmopathy could be predicted prospectively was tested in an independent validation cohort made up of 18 hyperthyroidism patients plus 17 patients who later progressed to ophthalmopathy. For training and testing, the 110 or so patients in the discovery cohort were randomly divided in a 7:3 ratio. In addition, the study compared T-cell repertoires in thyroid tissue and in blood from six Graves' hyperthyroidism patients. Following sampling, methimazole starting at 30 mg daily was given to hyperthyroidism patients, and high-dose intravenous methylprednisolone was given to ophthalmopathy patients. According to the paper, TCR Vbeta CDR3 sequencing was carried out on 120 to 150 peripheral blood samples, which came from under 50 ophthalmopathy, under 85 hyperthyroidism and roughly 17 progressor patients.

CDR3 length: 15 amino acids, cysteine to phenylalanine. The retained sequence is limited to the CDR3, 45 bases, with the frame set at the first base. Reading the germline V gene (reference sequence) gives CDR1 GTSNPN and CDR2 SVGIG. Moderately to severely active disease, a Clinical Activity Score of at least 3, a NOSPECS grade of at least 4, and a duration under 3 months were present in ophthalmopathy patients. Exclusion was applied to patients with uncontrolled infections, other autoimmune diseases, pregnancy or lactation. Diagnoses were based on clinical symptoms, serum thyroxine and TRAb, thyroid ultrasound and orbital computed tomography. Ficoll-Paque density gradient centrifugation was used to isolate PBMCs from about 10 ml of fresh peripheral blood. Trizol reagent was used to extract total RNA, and RNA quality was then checked on an Agilent 2100 Bioanalyzer. Beyond this particular receptor, the publication reports: Most expanded thyroid clonotypes (frequency above 0.001) were also found in blood, which suggests that blood repertoires may mirror thyroid immune responses. No statistical method was used to fix the sample size in advance, and group allocation was not hidden from the investigators. Ophthalmopathy was separated from stable hyperthyroidism by a 13 V-J signature model, with over 85% sensitivity and 81% to 83% specificity obtained in cross-validation and 80%/75% obtained in testing. In validation, progression to ophthalmopathy was predicted by the model with approximately 67% sensitivity and under 85% specificity, a median of around 5.9 months before onset.

The TCR beta CDR3 regions were amplified from RNA transcripts. The TCR CDR3 was subjected to a first round of RT-PCR using the HTBI primer set and the Qiagen OneStep RT-PCR kit. The libraries were constructed in a second round of multiplex PCR and then size-selected and purified. Paired-end sequencing of the libraries was performed with 100 bp reads on an Illumina HiSeq2000. The paper's processing steps were these. SOAPnuke was used to process the raw data, throwing out any read that contained adapters or uncalled bases, had a mean Phred below 15, or lacked an exact constant-primer or identifier match. COPE v1.2.5 was used to merge the high-quality paired reads, and each unique nucleotide sequence was defined as a clonotype. MiTCR v1.1 was used to align the clonotypes against IMGT TRBV, TRBD and TRBJ reference segments. The analysis was restricted to V-J combinations with a frequency above 0.0001, which together covered just over 98% of the repertoires. The TCS score was defined as F50 (clonal expansion) divided by E x V (chaos), with BLOSUM62-based TCRdist calculated between CDR3 peptides within each V-J. Welch's t-statistics and random forest reduced approximately 520 V-J features to under 15, which were used in a naive Bayes classifier (R e1071). The similarity between thyroid and blood repertoires was quantified using the Morisita-Horn index. TCRdb reprocessed the public reads (quality trimming at Q25 with fastp, clone calling with MiXCR) and kept in-frame beta chains. Each entry merges the rows of one CDR3 protein and shows their most common DNA and genes. These V and J calls are TCRdb output, not the study's own analysis. Across this sample there are fewer than 750,000 distinct CDR3 sequences, with 14% to 15% seen only once. In total, the top ten clones hold around 4% of the sample.

This clonotype was recorded only once. What antigen it recognizes has not been identified. At one end the junction does not follow the germline gene, possibly because of a read error. The sequence is built from TRBV30 and TRBJ1-3, and possibly TRBD1, on 6 matching bases. This clonotype was obtained from a middle-aged woman with Graves' ophthalmopathy. Sequenced material: blood. The nucleotides are TGTGCCTGGAGTGTCCTCGGGACAACTGGAAACACCTTATATTTT. The encoded protein is CAWSVLGTTGNTLYF.